This T cell receptor (beta chain) was found in a study of T cell responses to AZD1222 COVID-19 vaccine. Germline CDR1 reads LGHNT; CDR2 reads FRNRAP. With 3 bases removed from V and 2 bases from J, the gap between germline ends came to 1 base. The CDR3 covers 12 residues. General study results and limits: Regions left unmutated in variants are reportedly the target of nearly half of spike-specific TCRs.

Profiling relied on immunoSEQ multiplex PCR, and the TCRdb table lists in-frame clones only, not all of them. This table has 130,000 or so clones, over 90% appearing once. Comment on this clone: The antigen is undetermined.

The chain carries TRBV12-5 and TRBJ2-2; no firm D call. The origin of this receptor is an adult in good health. The sequenced sample was peripheral blood, obtained on day 0 of AZD1222 vaccination. CDR3: CASGLNTGELFF. The CDR3 DNA reads as TGTGCTAGTGGTTTAAACACCGGGGAGCTGTTTTTT.